This TCR beta chain was sequenced in a study of cytomegalovirus exposure and HLA in healthy donors. V lost 0 bases to trimming and J lost 5 bases; unmatched junction nucleotides: 6. This CDR3 comprises 15 residues. The germline V gene encodes CDR1 ENHRY and CDR2 SYGVKD. Healthy bone marrow donors made up the donors. Likely unrecorded immune exposures existed in these nominally healthy donors. The PCR had 60 Vbeta and 13 Jbeta primers. TCRdb's table, derived via immunoSEQ multiplex PCR, lists solely in-frame clones and lacks some. The sample lists 110,000 or so clones; about 80% were seen once. V gene TRBV10-3 combines with J gene TRBJ1-1; 7 bases are shared with TRBD1. The sample comprised PBMCs. This clonotype originated in a middle-aged man in good health and CMV-seropositive. CDR3: CAISESRTGWTEAFF. CDR3 nucleotide sequence: TGTGCCATCAGTGAGTCGAGGACAGGATGGACTGAAGCTTTCTTT.